The 29 T cell receptor beta chains reported below all come from one sample, sequenced in a study of CD8+CD57+ T cells in acquired aplastic anemia. Whoever was chosen for sequencing had shown CD8+CD57+ cell expansion by flow cytometry. Both TCR beta VDJ combination and CDR3 sequence profiling were carried out. Genomic DNA was the template for this profiling. TCRdb used MiXCR to reprocess the reads, holding one entry per CDR3 protein. Among 150,000 to 160,000 distinct CDR3 sequences listed, 52% were seen once. Specimen: sorted CD4+, CD8+, or CD8+CD57+ T cells (not recorded which) from PBMCs. The receptors shown here come from a human donor with aplastic anemia.

This clonotype appeared a few times. The V gene is TRBV29-1, the J gene TRBJ1-2, with 8 nucleotides matching TRBD1. The V gene's germline CDR1 is SQVTM and CDR2 ANQGSEA. The V gene end was trimmed by 4 bases and the J gene end by 5 bases; junction bases not matched to a gene: 3. The CDR3 covers 12 residues. CDR3 sequence (DNA): TGCAGCGTTGTGACAGGGGTTTATGGCTACACCTTC. Its translation is CSVVTGVYGYTF.

The rearrangement uses TRBV6-5 and TRBJ1-4; possibly TRBD1 for D (6 bases). The CDR3 loop spans 16 amino acids. Germline V gene lookup returns CDR1 MNHEY and CDR2 SVGAGI. The V end lost 4 bases, the J end lost 2 bases, and 14 bases lay between the germline ends. The CDR3 sequence is CASSFLVGATNEKLFF. The CDR3 DNA follows: TGTGCCAGCAGTTTCCTGGTGGGGGCTACTAATGAAAAACTGTTTTTT.

V usage is TRBV2 and J usage is TRBJ1-2; D might be TRBD1 (6 bases). Trimming pared 1 base from V and 8 bases from J, leaving 14 bases between. Germline CDR1 and CDR2: SNHLY and FYNNEI. This CDR3 spans 14 amino acids. The CDR3 spells CASSEVRQELGYTF. The DNA for the CDR3 is TGTGCCAGCAGTGAAGTCAGACAGGAACTCGGCTACACCTTC.

This clonotype is categorized as large (0.1 to 1%). The rearrangement uses TRBV19 and TRBJ1-5; D is perhaps TRBD1 (5 bases). This CDR3 region has 15 residues. The germline V gene has CDR1 LNHDA and CDR2 SQIVND (reference sequence). The ends were cut back, 6 bases at V and 0 bases at J, with 12 bases in the middle. The CDR3 sequence is CASSPPTVSNQPQHF. The CDR3 coding sequence is TGTGCCAGTAGCCCCCCGACAGTTAGCAATCAGCCCCAGCATTTT.

The rearrangement links TRBV27 to TRBJ1-4; D is unclear. Trimming removed 2 bases from V and 6 bases from J, with 13 bases in between. The germline V gene encodes CDR1 MNHEY and CDR2 SMNVEV (reference sequence). This CDR3 has 15 residues. CDR3: CASSLAPRGDEKLFF. In nucleotides, the CDR3 is TGTGCCAGCAGTTTAGCCCCGCGGGGTGATGAAAAACTGTTTTTT.

The chain has TRBV24-1 and TRBJ2-1, with TRBD2 matching over 7 bases. This CDR3 has 12 amino acids. Germline values: CDR1 KGHDR, CDR2 SFDVKD. V lost 4 bases, J lost 7 bases, and 0 bases stayed unmatched. CDR3 in DNA: TGTGCCACCAGTGAGGGGGGGAATGAGCAGTTCTTC. Protein sequence: CATSEGGNEQFF.

The chain is built from TRBV19 and TRBJ2-3; 7 nucleotides match TRBD2. CDR1 is LNHDA, CDR2 SQIVND, per germline (reference sequence). The V gene end was trimmed by 8 bases and the J gene end by 5 bases; junction bases not matched to a gene: 1. The CDR3 runs to 11 residues. The CDR3 DNA reads TGTGCCAGTGGCGGGGGAGATACGCAGTATTTT. Amino acids: CASGGGDTQYF.

The chain has TRBV20-1 and TRBJ2-3; D is undetermined. The CDR3 sequence is 15 residues long. Trimming cost V 4 bases and J 1 base, with 15 bases left between them. Germline V gene data show CDR1 as DFQATT and CDR2 as SNEGSKA (reference sequence). In DNA form, the CDR3 reads TGCAGTGCTACCAGTAAGAAAAGAGGCACAGATACGCAGTATTTT. It is translated as CSATSKKRGTDTQYF.

This clonotype has a handful of counts. The CDR3 loop reads CASKETGGSYNSPLHF. The CDR3 DNA is TGTGCCAGCAAGGAGACAGGGGGCTCATATAATTCACCCCTCCACTTT. The rearrangement joins TRBV25-1 to TRBJ1-6, with TRBD1 identical over 10 bases. Losses at the gene ends were 7 bases for V and 4 bases for J; bases not matched to a gene: 7. Germline CDR1 reads MGHDK; CDR2 reads SYGVNS. The CDR3 consists of 16 residues.

Many counts were recorded for this clonotype. The chain is built from TRBV20-1 and TRBJ2-7; D unresolved. Germline V gene data show CDR1 as DFQATT and CDR2 as SNEGSKA (reference sequence). V was shortened by 0 bases and J by 2 bases, with 14 bases between the two germline ends. This CDR3 contains 15 residues. The CDR3, as DNA: TGCAGTGCTAGAGATGTCAGAGGCGAAACCTACGAGCAGTACTTC. Protein sequence: CSARDVRGETYEQYF.

This chain joins TRBV5-6 and TRBJ2-1; D perhaps matches TRBD1 (5 bases). The CDR3 consists of 15 residues. V shed 0 bases and J shed 3 bases, with 10 bases lying between them. Germline assignment: CDR1 SGHDT and CDR2 YYEEEE. The CDR3 here is CASSLGQTLYNEQFF. The CDR3 nucleotides are TGTGCCAGCAGCTTGGGACAGACCCTCTACAATGAGCAGTTCTTC.

This chain connects TRBV24-1 to TRBJ2-7, with D possibly TRBD2 on 6 matching bases. Germline lookup yields CDR1 KGHDR and CDR2 SFDVKD. The CDR3 covers 13 residues. Trimming removed 4 bases from V and 3 bases from J, with 9 bases in between. The CDR3, as DNA: TGTGCCACCAGTGACGGGGGTCTCTACGAGCAGTACTTC. It is translated as CATSDGGLYEQYF.

The chain combines TRBV11-3 with TRBJ1-1, with D unclear. The CDR3 has 13 amino acids. Trimming took off 1 base at V and 2 bases at J, with 5 bases between the two ends. Germline CDR1 reads SGHNT; CDR2 reads YENEEA. CDR3 nucleotide sequence: TGTGCCAGCAGCTTAGTCTTTAACACTGAAGCTTTCTTT. It is translated as CASSLVFNTEAFF.

This clonotype has at least ten counts. This chain connects TRBV7-8 to TRBJ2-5; D unclear. Looked up from germline, CDR1 is SGHVS and CDR2 is FQNEAQ. Trimming removed 5 bases at V and 0 bases at J, with 1 base between. This CDR3 contains 11 residues. Here the CDR3 DNA reads TGTGCCAGCAGCCACCAAGAGACCCAGTACTTC. This codes for CASSHQETQYF.

This clonotype was seen only a few times. The chain joins TRBV27 to TRBJ2-6; D remains ambiguous. There are 16 residues in the CDR3. V lost 1 base and J lost 0, with 7 bases in between. Germline V CDR1 and CDR2: MNHEY, SMNVEV (reference sequence). CDR3 DNA: TGTGCCAGCAGTTTATTGGGCAGCTCTGGGGCCAACGTCCTGACTTTC. Translated: CASSLLGSSGANVLTF.

This clonotype was seen more than once but under ten times. Possible read error: a much larger clone is one base away. The rearrangement uses TRBV12-3 or TRBV12-4 and TRBJ2-5, with 13 bases that match TRBD2. The CDR3 is made up of 17 amino acids. CDR3 amino acids: CASRTTSGGAVQGTQYF. CDR3 bases: TGTGCCAGCAGGACAACTAGCGGGGGGGCAGTCCAAGGGACCCAGTACTTC.

At least ten counts were recorded for this clonotype. The V gene is TRBV5-1, the J gene TRBJ2-7; tentatively, D is TRBD2 (7 bases). Trimming cost V 4 bases and J 8 bases, with 16 bases left between them. This CDR3 has 13 residues. CDR1 is SGHRS and CDR2 is YFSETQ in the germline V gene. The CDR3 DNA reads as TGCGCCAGCAGCCCGGGGGGCGCAGAAAAGCAGTACTTC. This codes for CASSPGGAEKQYF. The full variable domain, rest sourced from reference TRBV5-1 and TRBJ2-7, is KAGVTQTPRYLIKTRGQQVTLSCSPISGHRSVSWYQQTPGQGLQFLFEYFSETQRNKGNFPGRFSGRQFSNSRSEMNVSTLELGDSALYLCASSPGGAEKQYFGPGTRLTVT.

This sequence joins TRBV7-9 and TRBJ2-2, with 9 bases fitting TRBD1. V lost 5 bases to trimming and J lost 7 bases; unmatched junction nucleotides: 8. The CDR3 contains 15 residues. Germline values: CDR1 SEHNR, CDR2 FQNEAQ (reference sequence). CDR3 loop: CASSPGTGYDGELFF. The CDR3 nucleotides read TGTGCCAGCAGCCCAGGGACAGGGTATGACGGGGAGCTGTTTTTT.

This clonotype has at least ten counts. The chain has TRBV7-6 and TRBJ2-3; no clear D gene. The length of the CDR3 is 15 residues. V lost 6 bases, J lost 2 bases, and 15 bases lay in between. Germline CDR1 reads SGHVS; CDR2 reads FNYEAQ. CDR3 amino acids: CASSREDTDTDTQYF. In DNA, the CDR3 is TGTGCCAGCAGTCGAGAAGACACCGACACAGATACGCAGTATTTT.

This clonotype was counted once. The chain has TRBV15 and TRBJ2-5; tentative D call: TRBD1 (5 bases). This CDR3 is built from 15 residues. V gave up 4 bases and J gave up 0 bases, with 12 bases separating them. CDR1 LNHNV and CDR2 YYDKDF come from the germline V gene (reference sequence). Written as DNA, the CDR3 is TGTGCCACCAGCATACGGACATCCGACCAAGAGACCCAGTACTTC. Translation: CATSIRTSDQETQYF.

This chain connects TRBV6-1 to TRBJ2-1, with 10 bases identical to TRBD1. The CDR3 loop spans 18 amino acids. Germline CDR1 reads MNHNS; CDR2 reads SASEGT. V lost 0 bases and J lost 3; bases outside the gene matches: 8. This CDR3 reads CASSEAPGQGRYYNEQFF. CDR3 DNA sequence: TGTGCCAGCAGTGAAGCCCCGGGACAGGGGAGGTACTACAATGAGCAGTTCTTC.

This clonotype was seen many times. The chain combines TRBV9 with TRBJ2-7; D remains unclear. There are 11 residues in the CDR3. Germline-derived CDR1 and CDR2 are SGDLS and YYNGEE. Trimming cost V 0 bases and J 6 bases, with 4 bases left between them. CDR3 protein: CASSVGTEQYF. CDR3 in DNA: TGTGCCAGCAGCGTAGGAACCGAGCAGTACTTC.

CDR3 residues: CASSKRSENSPLHF. CDR3 in DNA: TGTGCCAGCAGTAAGAGGTCGGAAAATTCACCCCTCCACTTT. This chain uses TRBV9 with TRBJ1-6; unclear D gene. CDR1 SGDLS and CDR2 YYNGEE come from the germline V gene. The CDR3 extends over 14 amino acids. V lost 5 bases and J 7 bases, leaving 13 bases between the germline ends.

The chain carries TRBV29-1 and TRBJ2-3; TRBD2 agrees at 14 bases. There are 18 residues in the CDR3. V lost 3 bases and J lost 5; bases outside the gene matches: 13. CDR1 and CDR2 from the germline V gene are SQVTM and ANQGSEA. The CDR3 sequence is CSVDRVGLAGGEGDTQYF. CDR3 sequence (DNA): TGCAGCGTTGATAGGGTAGGACTAGCGGGGGGCGAGGGAGATACGCAGTATTTT.

This clonotype has just a few counts. V is TRBV24-1 and J is TRBJ2-1, with a tentative D call TRBD2 (5 bases). Trimming took 4 bases from V and 8 from J, leaving 11 bases between them. Germline V lookup: CDR1 KGHDR, CDR2 SFDVKD. The CDR3 contains 13 residues. The CDR3 bases are TGTGCCACCAGTGACTCTACTAGGCATGAGCAGTTCTTC. This sequence encodes CATSDSTRHEQFF.

This chain links TRBV24-1 with TRBJ2-7; TRBD1 matches 9 bases. Germline V gene lookup returns CDR1 KGHDR and CDR2 SFDVKD. This CDR3 spans 16 amino acids. J lost 5 bases, V lost 1 base, and 8 bases had no gene match. For the CDR3, the DNA is TGTGCCACCAGTGATTTCGGTGGGACAGGGTCAGACGAGCAGTACTTC. Protein sequence: CATSDFGGTGSDEQYF.

The chain carries TRBV20-1 and TRBJ1-2, with a weak D call TRBD1 (6 bases). CDR3 length equals 15 residues. Germline V lookup: CDR1 DFQATT, CDR2 SNEGSKA (reference sequence). V dropped 4 bases and J dropped 0 bases, with 15 bases sitting between them. The CDR3, as DNA: TGCAGTGCTATCCCGACAGGCCCGACTAACTATGGCTACACCTTC. It encodes CSAIPTGPTNYGYTF.

This chain joins TRBV19 and TRBJ1-6, with D unclear. This CDR3 comprises 15 residues. V shed 3 bases and J shed 4 bases, with 10 bases lying between them. The germline V gene has CDR1 LNHDA and CDR2 SQIVND (reference sequence). CDR3 sequence reads: CASSIGREYNSPLHF. The CDR3 nucleotides are TGTGCCAGTAGTATCGGCCGGGAGTATAATTCACCCCTCCACTTT.

The chain employs TRBV24-1 and TRBJ1-2; D remains unclear. The CDR3 has 13 amino acids. Germline CDR1 KGHDR, CDR2 SFDVKD. Trimming left V 0 bases short and J 2 bases short, with 3 bases between. CDR3 bases: TGTGCCACCAGTGATTTGCCCAACTATGGCTACACCTTC. Protein sequence: CATSDLPNYGYTF.